This TCR beta chain emerged from a study of CD8 T cells in Susac syndrome. In the study overall: The Susac syndrome patients that were sequenced included about 6 with active disease and under 10 in remission.

Notes on this clonotype: Its target is not known.

V lost 5 bases to trimming and J lost 5 bases, with 24 bases between them. The CDR3 runs to 17 residues. CDR1 and CDR2 from the germline V gene are SGHAT and FQNNGV. Study observations and caveats: The study recognized that its TCR sequencing and HLA analysis covered a relatively small number of individuals.

It was with random hexamers that 0.5 to 1 ug RNA was reverse transcribed. By means of immunoSEQ multiplex PCR, TCR beta CDR3 spanning 54 Vbeta and 13 Jbeta underwent amplification. TCRdb fed the immunoSEQ multiplex PCR reads into MiXCR, producing one record per CDR3 protein. The repertoire consists of fewer than 200,000 distinct CDR3 sequences, with roughly 91% occurring once and the leading ten covering 0.085% to 0.09%. The patients with Susac syndrome were individuals who fulfilled the recently defined diagnostic criteria for disease that was either definite or probable. V is TRBV11-2 and J is TRBJ2-5, with D perhaps TRBD2 (6 bases). Sequenced sample: CD4+ T cells from PBMCs. The sequence was obtained from a human donor with Susac syndrome. The chain's CDR3 is CASSPKPAAGIGETQYF. CDR3 nucleotide sequence: TGTGCCAGCAGCCCCAAACCAGCGGCGGGGATTGGGGAGACCCAGTACTTC. The variable domain in full, with the rest retrieved from reference TRBV11-2 and TRBJ2-5, is EAGVAQSPRYKIIEKRQSVAFWCNPISGHATLYWYQQILGQGPKLLIQFQNNGVVDDSQLPKDRFSAERLKGVDSTLKIQPAKLEDSAVYLCASSPKPAAGIGETQYFGPGTRLLVL.